Listed here is a single T cell receptor beta chain. Its specificity is unknown. What made the TCR beta cDNA was 5'RACE template switching with UMIs. From its re-call of the 5' RACE reads, TCRdb lists each CDR3 protein once, without DNA. The sample table includes about 180,000 distinct CDR3 sequences. The length of the CDR3 is 16 residues. CDR1 is MNHEY, CDR2 SVGAGI, per germline. This sample was taken from a study of T cells expressing NK-cell markers. Study-wide results and limits: The dominant NKG2C+ clonotypes represented roughly 1.0-7.5% of CD8+ T cells in about six donors.

This receptor was obtained from a woman aged 18-70 years in good health. Sequencing was performed on blood T cells: a sorted CD56 or NKG2C T cell subset, CD4+ or CD8+ T cells, or bulk PBMC T cells (not recorded which). The V gene is TRBV6-5, the J gene TRBJ2-2. CDR3 loop: CASSYSIARITRELFF.